The 7 T cell receptor beta chains below were found in one sample sequenced in a study of CXCR3-negative and CXCR3-positive naive CD8 T cells. Overall study findings and caveats: CXCR3-expressing naive cells carried TRB CDR3s more hydrophobic than those of CXCR3-negative naive cells.

These receptors are not linked to any known antigen. Carrying UMI labels, the TRB cDNA libraries were prepared through 5' RACE. TCRdb re-called the 5' RACE reads and shows each CDR3 protein once, DNA omitted. The table lists over 70,000 distinct CDR3 sequences. Sequenced sample: naive CXCR3+ CD8+ T cells from blood. Noted subset: CD45RO-CCR7+CD27+CD95- naive CD8+ T cells expressing CXCR3 (TNR3+). The receptor source for this set is a human donor in good health. Some clones in this sample may be carry-over from other donors' samples.

The V and J genes are TRBV5-5 and TRBJ2-4; TCRdb calls TRBD1, which cannot be checked without DNA. Looked up from germline, CDR1 is SGHKS and CDR2 is YYEKEE (reference sequence). This CDR3 has 14 amino acids. This CDR3 is CASSGPGQDNIQYF.

J is TRBJ1-1 and V is TRBV20-1; TCRdb outputs TRBD1, but without DNA this stays unchecked. From germline, CDR1 is DFQATT and CDR2 SNEGSKA (reference sequence). CDR3 length equals 16 residues. The CDR3 spells CSARDSGGGGDTEAFF.

The rearrangement uses TRBV20-1 and TRBJ2-2; TCRdb lists TRBD1, though no DNA is available to test this call. In germline, CDR1 is DFQATT, CDR2 SNEGSKA (reference sequence). CDR3 length equals 15 residues. The CDR3 reads CSARDPGRETGELFF.

The chain uses TRBV6-5 and TRBJ2-7; TCRdb gives TRBD2 as the D gene, but with no DNA this cannot be confirmed. The CDR3 runs 16 residues. Looked up from germline, CDR1 is MNHEY and CDR2 is SVGAGI. The CDR3 sequence: CASKNLGVGGPIEQYF.

The chain recombines TRBV7-3 with TRBJ2-1; absent DNA, TCRdb's TRBD2 call cannot be checked. This CDR3 has 15 residues. Germline V gives CDR1 SGHTA, CDR2 FQGTGA. The chain's CDR3 is CSSKASGGPADEQFF.

The rearrangement uses TRBV28 and TRBJ2-5. This CDR3 is built from 12 residues. Germline-derived CDR1 and CDR2 are MDHEN and SYDVKM. The CDR3 loop is CASNTLRETQYF.

The gene calls are TRBV6-2 or TRBV6-3 and TRBJ1-5; TCRdb calls TRBD1, which cannot be checked without DNA. Per germline, CDR1 MNHEY and CDR2 SVGEGT. The CDR3 extends over 19 amino acids. This CDR3 reads CASSTPWDRDRYSNQPQHF.